This TCR beta chain was documented in a study of preoperative IRX-2 immunotherapy in early breast cancer (dated by TCRdb to between 2018 and 2021). The sample's treatment or condition label, decoded: preoperative locoregional IRX-2 cytokine immunotherapy. The samples were obtained from a phase Ib study that tested preoperative, locoregional IRX-2 cytokine immunotherapy designed to prime immune responses. Donors were patients with early-stage breast cancer who received IRX-2 before surgery. The junction carries 10 bases between V and J, which are trimmed by 4 bases and 4 bases respectively. Inclusive of the bounding cysteine and phenylalanine, the CDR3 is 13 residues long. Solely the CDR3 DNA is kept, with 39 bases framed from the first base. The CDR1 and CDR2 encoded by the germline V gene are SGHTA and FQGTGA. As concerns this clone: Its antigen remains unidentified. Base qualities are not recorded, but no much larger clone differs from it by a single base.

Receptor libraries were prepared by the immunoSEQ multiplex PCR assay. TCRdb took this table from immuneACCESS and kept in-frame rearrangements with V and J called. Such tables lack part of the clones; where checked against another copy, unresolved V genes explain under half of the gap, and the rest is unexplained. This sample lists roughly 43,000 clones; around 96% were detected once. The ten largest clones represent 1.5% to 2% of the sample. The sequence was obtained from a human donor with breast cancer. The V gene is TRBV7-3 and the J gene is TRBJ1-1; TRBD1 could be the D gene, as 5 bases match. The sample consisted of tumor tissue, taken after IRX-2 immunotherapy. At the DNA level, the sequence is TGTGCCAGCAGCTCCGCGGGACTCACTGAAGCTTTCTTT. It translates as CASSSAGLTEAFF.